A single sample gave rise to the 5 T cell receptor beta chains below, sequenced in a study of blood T cells in healthy people across ages. The authors ran a second PCR of roughly 6 to 12 cycles using a sample-barcoded 5' primer and a J-beta primer mix. TCRdb redid the calling of the 5' RACE reads with MiXCR, one entry per CDR3 protein. Of under 1,000,000 distinct CDR3 sequences in the sample, around 36% are singletons; the top ten hold roughly 13%. The sequenced sample was blood. These TCRs come from a man aged 18 to 30 in good health.

This clonotype has just one count. V and J are TRBV4-2 and TRBJ2-1, with 10 bases lining up with TRBD2. The CDR3 loop spans 17 amino acids. With 1 base clipped from V and 10 bases from J, the junction kept 13 bases outside the gene matches. Germline V gives CDR1 LGHNA, CDR2 YNFKEQ. CDR3: CASSQARSLAGTLEQFF. The CDR3 DNA is TGTGCCAGCAGCCAAGCCCGATCACTAGCGGGAACCTTAGAGCAGTTCTTC.

This clonotype appeared a few times. The chain has TRBV28 and TRBJ1-3, with TRBD1 matching 10 bases. The CDR3 covers 14 residues. Trimming cost V 3 bases and J 14 bases; bases outside gene matches: 10. Germline loops: CDR1 MDHEN, CDR2 SYDVKM. The CDR3 region has the DNA TGTGCCAGCAGTTTGCCGGGACAGGGGACGCCATTATATTTT. As protein: CASSLPGQGTPLYF. Full variable domain (remainder filled in from reference TRBV28 and TRBJ1-3): DVKVTQSSRYLVKRTGEKVFLECVQDMDHENMFWYRQDPGLGLRLIYFSYDVKMKEKGDIPEGYSVSREKKERFSLILESASTNQTSMYLCASSLPGQGTPLYFGEGSWLTVV.

This sequence joins TRBV12-3 or TRBV12-4 and TRBJ2-1; 7 positions match TRBD1. The J segment lost 8 bases and the V segment lost 6 bases, leaving 7 bases of the junction unmatched. CDR3 length: 13 residues. The CDR3 loop reads CASSLRGHDEQFF. The CDR3 DNA sequence: TGTGCCAGCAGCCTTAGGGGGCACGATGAGCAGTTCTTC.

This clonotype showed up just a few times. The V call is TRBV4-2, the J call TRBJ1-2, with D perhaps matching TRBD1 (5 bases). The V end lost 5 bases, the J end lost 4 bases, and 14 bases lay between the germline ends. This CDR3 has 14 residues. Germline CDR1 LGHNA, CDR2 YNFKEQ. The CDR3 DNA reads as TGTGCCAGCAGCGGGGGGACTACTCCCTATGGCTACACCTTC. Its protein is CASSGGTTPYGYTF.

This chain uses TRBV12-3 or TRBV12-4 with TRBJ2-3, with TRBD2 matching 7 bases. This CDR3 has 16 amino acids. V gave up 7 bases and J gave up 5 bases; unmatched junction bases: 15. The CDR3 spells CASTNSRGPGGDTQYF. The CDR3 nucleotides are TGTGCCAGCACCAACTCTCGGGGCCCGGGAGGAGATACGCAGTATTTT.